The present T cell receptor (beta chain) was sequenced within a study of cytomegalovirus exposure and HLA in healthy donors. Study overall: About 85 million unique TCR sequences came from HLA-typed donors in an early release.

Germline V gene data show CDR1 as SGHDT and CDR2 as YYEEEE. V lost 4 bases to trimming and J lost 3 bases, with 17 bases between them. The CDR3 is 15 amino acids. Both 60 Vbeta primers and 13 Jbeta primers went into the PCR. The protocol was immunoSEQ multiplex PCR, while the TCRdb copy is restricted to in-frame clones and leaves out a portion. The listing contains about 200,000 clones. On this clone itself: Antigen: not known.

Findings and caveats of the study: Excluded: some indistinguishable V segments such as TRBV6-2 and TRBV6-3. In a later analysis, a missense DCLRE1C variant was linked to TCR beta V- and J-gene trimming. HLA-A and HLA-B allele assignments for most subjects were reportedly predicted accurately using TCR beta sequences.

The rearrangement joins TRBV5-6 to TRBJ2-7; the D gene is possibly TRBD2 (6 bases). The sample was PBMCs. The receptor comes from a girl aged 2 to 9 in good health and CMV-seropositive. CDR3 protein: CASSPLGGASYEQYF. DNA for the CDR3: TGTGCCAGCAGCCCCCTGGGGGGTGCTAGCTACGAGCAGTACTTC. The full variable domain, in which reference TRBV5-6 and TRBJ2-7 provide the parts outside the CDR3, is DAGVTQSPTHLIKTRGQQVTLRCSPKSGHDTVSWYQQALGQGPQFIFQYYEEEERQRGNFPDRFSGHQFPNYSSELNVNALLLGDSALYLCASSPLGGASYEQYFGPGTRLTVT.